This T cell receptor (beta chain) stems from a study of cytotoxic CD8 clonotypes in ibrutinib-treated CLL. Study information: Following treatment for a median about 13 months, range 6 to 36, response samples were then taken.

The germline V gene has CDR1 MNHEY and CDR2 SVGAGI. The V end lost 5 bases, the J end lost 0 bases, and 10 bases lay between the germline ends. The CDR3 spans 14 residues. This clone was counted once. TCRdb's copy holds only in-frame clones and misses some; the assay was immunoSEQ multiplex PCR. Altogether under 300,000 clones are present, 70% being singletons, with the ten largest covering 15% to 19%. This TCR was sampled from a human donor with chronic lymphocytic leukemia. The sequenced sample was PBMCs, obtained after 24 months of ibrutinib treatment. This chain connects TRBV6-5 to TRBJ1-1, with D unresolved. CDR3 DNA: TGTGCCAGCAGTCAATACAACATGAACACTGAAGCTTTCTTT. It encodes CASSQYNMNTEAFF.